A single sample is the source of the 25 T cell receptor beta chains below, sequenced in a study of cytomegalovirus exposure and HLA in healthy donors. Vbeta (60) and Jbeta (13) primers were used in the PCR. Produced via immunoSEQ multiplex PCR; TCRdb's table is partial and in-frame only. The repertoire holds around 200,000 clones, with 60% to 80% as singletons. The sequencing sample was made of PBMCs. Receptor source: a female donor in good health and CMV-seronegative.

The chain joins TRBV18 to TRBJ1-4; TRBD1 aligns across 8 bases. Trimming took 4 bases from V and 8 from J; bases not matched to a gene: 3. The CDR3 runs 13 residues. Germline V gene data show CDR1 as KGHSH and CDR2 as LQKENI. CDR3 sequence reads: CASSQHRGEKLFF. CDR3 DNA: TGTGCCAGCTCACAACACAGGGGGGAAAAACTGTTTTTT.

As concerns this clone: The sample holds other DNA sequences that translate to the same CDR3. CDR3 nucleotide sequence: TGCGCCAGCAGCTTGACCGGGGGCGAGCAGTACTTC. This gives the protein CASSLTGGEQYF. V usage is TRBV5-1 and J usage is TRBJ2-7; perhaps TRBD2 as D (6 bases). The CDR3 runs 12 residues. With 1 base removed from V and 6 bases from J, the gap between germline ends came to 8 bases. Germline V lookup: CDR1 SGHRS, CDR2 YFSETQ.

DNA for the CDR3: TGTGCCAGCAGTGAAGGGGACAGGGAAAGGGACACTGAAGCTTTCTTT. Protein sequence: CASSEGDRERDTEAFF. V is TRBV2 and J is TRBJ1-1; 9 nucleotides match TRBD1. Germline trimming cut 1 base from V and 3 bases from J; bases unmatched to any gene: 6. CDR1 and CDR2 (germline): SNHLY, FYNNEI. The CDR3 is 16 amino acids.

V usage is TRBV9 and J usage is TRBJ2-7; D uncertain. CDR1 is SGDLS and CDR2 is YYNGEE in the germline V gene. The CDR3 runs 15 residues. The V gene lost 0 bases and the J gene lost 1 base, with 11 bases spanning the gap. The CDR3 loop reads CASSVGLLESYEQYF. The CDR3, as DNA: TGTGCCAGCAGCGTAGGACTTCTAGAATCCTACGAGCAGTACTTC.

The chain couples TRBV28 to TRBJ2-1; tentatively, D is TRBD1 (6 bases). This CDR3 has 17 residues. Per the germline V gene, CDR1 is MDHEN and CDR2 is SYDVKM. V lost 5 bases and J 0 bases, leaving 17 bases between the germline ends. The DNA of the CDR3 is TGTGCCAGCAGTACAAACTTAGGGGGAAGCTCCTACAATGAGCAGTTCTTC. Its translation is CASSTNLGGSSYNEQFF.

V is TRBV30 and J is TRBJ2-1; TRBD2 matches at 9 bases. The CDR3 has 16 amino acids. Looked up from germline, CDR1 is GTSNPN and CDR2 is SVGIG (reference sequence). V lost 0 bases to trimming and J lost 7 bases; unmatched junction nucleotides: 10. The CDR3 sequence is CAWSVPIAGAKNEQFF. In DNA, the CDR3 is TGTGCCTGGAGTGTACCCATAGCGGGGGCGAAGAATGAGCAGTTCTTC.

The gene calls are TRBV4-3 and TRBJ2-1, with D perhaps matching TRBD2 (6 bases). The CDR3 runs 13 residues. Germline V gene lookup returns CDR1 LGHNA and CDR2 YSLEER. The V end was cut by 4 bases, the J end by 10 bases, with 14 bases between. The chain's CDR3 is CASSRGPGLEQFF. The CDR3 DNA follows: TGCGCCAGCAGCCGGGGACCGGGACTCGAGCAGTTCTTC.

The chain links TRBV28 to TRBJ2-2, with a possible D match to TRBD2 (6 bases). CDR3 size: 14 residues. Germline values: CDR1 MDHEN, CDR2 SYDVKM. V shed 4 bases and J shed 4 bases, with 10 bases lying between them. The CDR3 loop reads CASSSGGGTGELFF. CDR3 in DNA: TGTGCCAGCAGTTCCGGGGGAGGCACCGGGGAGCTGTTTTTT.

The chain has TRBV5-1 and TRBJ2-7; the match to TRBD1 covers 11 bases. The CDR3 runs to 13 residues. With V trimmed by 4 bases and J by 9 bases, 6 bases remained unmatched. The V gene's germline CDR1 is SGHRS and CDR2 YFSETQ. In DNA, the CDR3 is TGCGCCAGCAGCCCGGACAGGGGGCTTCGGCAGTACTTC. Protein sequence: CASSPDRGLRQYF.

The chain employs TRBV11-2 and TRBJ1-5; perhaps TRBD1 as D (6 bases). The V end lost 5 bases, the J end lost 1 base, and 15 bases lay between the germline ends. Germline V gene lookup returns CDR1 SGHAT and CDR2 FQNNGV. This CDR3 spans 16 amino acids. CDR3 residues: CASSPSGTLSNQPQHF. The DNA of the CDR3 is TGTGCCAGCAGCCCCTCCGGGACACTAAGCAATCAGCCCCAGCATTTT.

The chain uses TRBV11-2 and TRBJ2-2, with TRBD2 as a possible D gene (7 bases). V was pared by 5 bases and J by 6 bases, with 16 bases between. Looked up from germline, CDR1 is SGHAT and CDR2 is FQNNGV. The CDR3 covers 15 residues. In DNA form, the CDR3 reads TGTGCCAGCAGCAGTTGGGGAGGGGGGCCCGGGGAGCTGTTTTTT. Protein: CASSSWGGGPGELFF.

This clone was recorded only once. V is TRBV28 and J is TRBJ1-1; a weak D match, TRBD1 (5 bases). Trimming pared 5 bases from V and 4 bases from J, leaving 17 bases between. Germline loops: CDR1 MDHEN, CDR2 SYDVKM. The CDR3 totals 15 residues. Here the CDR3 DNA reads TGTGCCAGCAGTCAGGCTACCCTCCAGGGCACTGAAGCTTTCTTT. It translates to CASSQATLQGTEAFF.

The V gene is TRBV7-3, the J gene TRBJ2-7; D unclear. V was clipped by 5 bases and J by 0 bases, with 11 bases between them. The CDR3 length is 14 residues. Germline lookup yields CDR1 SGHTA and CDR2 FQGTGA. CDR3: CASSPAARSYEQYF. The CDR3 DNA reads TGTGCCAGCAGCCCCGCGGCACGCTCCTACGAGCAGTACTTC.

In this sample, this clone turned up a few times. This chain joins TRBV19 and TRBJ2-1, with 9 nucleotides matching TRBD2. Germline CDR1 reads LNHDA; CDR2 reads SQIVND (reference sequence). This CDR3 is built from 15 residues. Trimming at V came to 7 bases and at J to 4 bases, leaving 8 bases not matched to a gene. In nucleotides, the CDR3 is TGTGCCAGTACCTCGGACGGACTAGCGTACAATGAGCAGTTCTTC. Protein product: CASTSDGLAYNEQFF.

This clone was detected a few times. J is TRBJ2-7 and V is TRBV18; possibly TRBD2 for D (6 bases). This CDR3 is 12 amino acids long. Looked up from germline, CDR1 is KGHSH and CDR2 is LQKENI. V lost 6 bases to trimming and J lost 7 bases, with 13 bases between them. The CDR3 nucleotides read TGTGCCAGCTCCCCGGGAGAGGGGGAGCAGTACTTC. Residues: CASSPGEGEQYF. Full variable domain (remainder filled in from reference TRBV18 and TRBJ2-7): NAGVMQNPRHLVRRRGQEARLRCSPMKGHSHVYWYRQLPEEGLKFMVYLQKENIIDESGMPKERFSAEFPKEGPSILRIQQVVRGDSAAYFCASSPGEGEQYFGPGTRLTVT.

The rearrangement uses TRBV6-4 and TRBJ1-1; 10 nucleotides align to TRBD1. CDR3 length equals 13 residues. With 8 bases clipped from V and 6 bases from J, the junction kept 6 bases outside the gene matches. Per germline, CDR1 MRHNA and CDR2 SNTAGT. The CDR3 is CASALDRGAEAFF. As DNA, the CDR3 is TGTGCCAGCGCCTTGGACAGGGGGGCTGAAGCTTTCTTT.

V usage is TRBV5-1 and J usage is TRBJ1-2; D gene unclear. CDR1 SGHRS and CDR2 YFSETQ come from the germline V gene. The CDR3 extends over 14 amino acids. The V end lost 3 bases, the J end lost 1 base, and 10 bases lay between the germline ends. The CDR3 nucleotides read TGCGCCAGCAGCTCGCGGGGATTTAACTATGGCTACACCTTC. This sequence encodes CASSSRGFNYGYTF.

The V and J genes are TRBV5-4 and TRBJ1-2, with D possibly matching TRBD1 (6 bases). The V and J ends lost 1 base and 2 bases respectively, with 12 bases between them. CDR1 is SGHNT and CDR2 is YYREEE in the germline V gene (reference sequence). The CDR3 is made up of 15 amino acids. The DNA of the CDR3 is TGTGCCAGCAGCTTGCGGACAGCTACGAACTATGGCTACACCTTC. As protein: CASSLRTATNYGYTF.

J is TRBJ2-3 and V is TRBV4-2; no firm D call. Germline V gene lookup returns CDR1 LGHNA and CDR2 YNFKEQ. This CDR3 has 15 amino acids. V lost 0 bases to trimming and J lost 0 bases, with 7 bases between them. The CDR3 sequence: CASSQEYSSTDTQYF. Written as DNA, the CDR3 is TGTGCCAGCAGCCAAGAGTATTCTAGCACAGATACGCAGTATTTT.

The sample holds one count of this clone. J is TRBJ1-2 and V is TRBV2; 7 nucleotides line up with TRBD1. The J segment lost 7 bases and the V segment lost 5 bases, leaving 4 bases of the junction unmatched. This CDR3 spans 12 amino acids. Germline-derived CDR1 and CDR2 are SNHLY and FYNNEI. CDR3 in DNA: TGTGCCAGCAGTTCAACAGGGGTTGGCTACACCTTC. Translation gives CASSSTGVGYTF.

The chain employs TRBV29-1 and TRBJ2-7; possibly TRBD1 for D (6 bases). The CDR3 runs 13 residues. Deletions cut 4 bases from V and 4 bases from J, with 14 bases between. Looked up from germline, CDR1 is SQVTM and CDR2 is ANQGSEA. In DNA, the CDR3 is TGCAGCGTTGTCCAGGGGCCTCGATACGAGCAGTACTTC. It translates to CSVVQGPRYEQYF.

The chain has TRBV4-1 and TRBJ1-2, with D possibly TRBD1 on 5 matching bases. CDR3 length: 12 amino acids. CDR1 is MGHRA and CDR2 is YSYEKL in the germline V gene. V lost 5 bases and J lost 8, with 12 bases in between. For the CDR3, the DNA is TGCGCCAGCAGCTCTGGTGGGGGGGGCTACACCTTC. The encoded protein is CASSSGGGGYTF.

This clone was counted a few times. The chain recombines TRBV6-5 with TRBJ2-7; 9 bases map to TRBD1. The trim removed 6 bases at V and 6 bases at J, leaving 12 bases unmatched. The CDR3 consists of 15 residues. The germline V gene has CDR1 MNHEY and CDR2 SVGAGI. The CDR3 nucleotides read TGTGCCAGCAGAACCGACAGGGGGAAGTCGGGCGAGCAGTACTTC. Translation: CASRTDRGKSGEQYF.

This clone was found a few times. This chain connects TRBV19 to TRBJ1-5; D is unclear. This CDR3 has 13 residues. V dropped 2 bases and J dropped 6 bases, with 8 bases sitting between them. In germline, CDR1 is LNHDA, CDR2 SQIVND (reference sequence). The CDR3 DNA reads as TGTGCCAGTAGTATACGCGTCGCTCAGCCCCAGCATTTT. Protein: CASSIRVAQPQHF.

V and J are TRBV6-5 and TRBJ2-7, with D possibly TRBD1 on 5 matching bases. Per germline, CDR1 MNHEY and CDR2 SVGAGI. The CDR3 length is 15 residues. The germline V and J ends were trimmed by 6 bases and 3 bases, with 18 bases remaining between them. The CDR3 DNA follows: TGTGCCAGCAGCCCTGCAGGGCGTGATGGCTACGAGCAGTACTTC. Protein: CASSPAGRDGYEQYF.